A single sample gave rise to the 10 T cell receptor beta chains below, sequenced in a study of regulatory T cells in long-lasting Graves disease (dated by TCRdb to the early 2020s). Preparation of the library involved multiplex PCR. The data were produced on an Illumina HiSeq 4000. iRepertoire HTBI primers and Arm-PCR amplification of CDR3 regions were used to construct TCR beta libraries. TCRdb passed the public sequencing reads through fastp at Q25 and MiXCR, retaining productive beta sequences. A single entry per CDR3 protein holds the most common genes and DNA from its merged rows. Recorded for this sample are hundreds of thousands of distinct CDR3 sequences; less than 25% of them occurred a single time. The ten largest account for 7% to 9.5% of the sample. In light of the paper, this sample's time point label describes: persistent/refractory GD, antithyroid drugs over 5 years with positive TRAb. For both TCR sequencing and RNA sequencing, RNA was extracted from PBMCs in TRIzol.

Specimen: peripheral blood mononuclear cells (PBMCs), collected when the disease was refractory, from a patient treated with antithyroid drugs. These receptors all stem from a female donor with Graves disease.

The chain has TRBV19 and TRBJ2-2, with D uncertain. The CDR3 is made up of 15 amino acids. The ends were cut back, 5 bases at V and 4 bases at J, with 14 bases in the middle. Germline assignment: CDR1 LNHDA and CDR2 SQIVND (reference sequence). The CDR3 here is CASSFGWVATGELFF. DNA for the CDR3: TGTGCCAGTAGTTTTGGCTGGGTAGCCACCGGGGAGCTGTTTTTT.

The chain joins TRBV20-1 to TRBJ1-1; D not certain. CDR1 and CDR2 from the germline V gene are DFQATT and SNEGSKA (reference sequence). The CDR3 runs to 12 residues. Trimming stripped 3 bases from V and 1 base from J, with 6 bases between. Written as DNA, the CDR3 is TGCAGTGCTAGTAGGGCGAACACTGAAGCTTTCTTT. It specifies CSASRANTEAFF.

The chain has TRBV9 and TRBJ1-5; D ambiguous. Between the trimmed V and J ends, which lost 0 bases and 8 bases, there was a span of 12 bases. This CDR3 contains 14 residues. Germline lookup yields CDR1 SGDLS and CDR2 YYNGEE. The CDR3 reads CASSVDPGLEPQHF. The CDR3 DNA follows: TGTGCCAGCAGCGTAGACCCGGGGTTGGAGCCCCAGCATTTT.

This clonotype was observed a few times. This chain uses TRBV12-3 or TRBV12-4 with TRBJ2-1, with 9 bases lining up with TRBD1. V lost 2 bases, J lost 1 base, and 6 bases stayed unmatched. The CDR3 extends over 17 amino acids. For the CDR3, the DNA is TGTGCCAGCAGTTTACCAACAGGGGGCGCATCCTACAATGAGCAGTTCTTC. Its translation: CASSLPTGGASYNEQFF.

The chain recombines TRBV11-3 with TRBJ2-2; D unclear. The CDR3 covers 15 residues. The germline V gene encodes CDR1 SGHNT and CDR2 YENEEA. V lost 4 bases and J 5 bases, leaving 14 bases between the germline ends. The CDR3 DNA follows: TGTGCCAGCAGCTCCTCACGGTCAGGAACCGGGGAGCTGTTTTTT. Encoded protein: CASSSSRSGTGELFF.

There are a few counts of this clonotype. The rearrangement links TRBV15 to TRBJ2-5; D is uncertain. Between the trimmed V and J ends, which lost 0 bases and 6 bases, there was a span of 5 bases. This CDR3 spans 12 amino acids. The germline gives CDR1 LNHNV, CDR2 YYDKDF (reference sequence). CDR3 amino acids: CATSRDGQTQYF. Here the CDR3 DNA reads TGTGCCACCAGCAGAGATGGGCAGACCCAGTACTTC. Variable domain in full (rest from reference TRBV15 and TRBJ2-5): DAMVIQNPRYQVTQFGKPVTLSCSQTLNHNVMYWYQQKSSQAPKLLFHYYDKDFNNEADTPDNFQSRRPNTSFCFLDIRSPGLGDTAMYLCATSRDGQTQYFGPGTRLLVL.

The chain joins TRBV5-1 to TRBJ2-5; D is undetermined. V dropped 0 bases and J dropped 5 bases, with 20 bases sitting between them. The CDR3 spans 17 residues. Germline V lookup: CDR1 SGHRS, CDR2 YFSETQ. The DNA for the CDR3 is TGCGCCAGCAGCTTGGTGTTGCCCCGTCCTGTTGCGGAGACCCAGTACTTC. Residues: CASSLVLPRPVAETQYF.

The rearrangement uses TRBV28 and TRBJ1-1; 9 bases align to TRBD1. The J segment lost 11 bases and the V segment lost 6 bases, leaving 16 bases of the junction unmatched. CDR3 length: 15 residues. CDR1 is MDHEN and CDR2 is SYDVKM in the germline V gene. CDR3 DNA: TGTGCCAGCAGATGGGACAGGGATCGCGAAATGGGGGCTTTCTTT. Residues: CASRWDRDREMGAFF. Based on the CDR3 plus reference TRBV28 and TRBJ1-1, the full variable domain is DVKVTQSSRYLVKRTGEKVFLECVQDMDHENMFWYRQDPGLGLRLIYFSYDVKMKEKGDIPEGYSVSREKKERFSLILESASTNQTSMYLCASRWDRDREMGAFFGQGTRLTVV.

This clonotype was detected ten times or more. The CDR3 sequence: CASSSSWGTETQYF. CDR3 bases: TGTGCCAGCAGCTCCTCATGGGGGACGGAGACCCAGTACTTC. V gene TRBV6-2 or TRBV6-3 combines with J gene TRBJ2-5; D assignment may be TRBD1 or TRBD2 (5 bases each). CDR3 size: 14 residues. Germline values: CDR1 MNHEY, CDR2 SVGEGT. V was clipped by 6 bases and J by 5 bases, with 16 bases between them.

This clonotype was seen at least ten times. This chain links TRBV28 with TRBJ2-7; 10 nucleotides align to TRBD1. Germline-derived CDR1 and CDR2 are MDHEN and SYDVKM. V lost 5 bases, J lost 5 bases, and 9 bases stayed unmatched. CDR3 length: 15 amino acids. DNA of the CDR3: TGTGCCAGCAGTACCACCGGGACAGGGGTCCACGAGCAGTACTTC. Translation gives CASSTTGTGVHEQYF.